Sequencing of this TCR beta chain was carried out in a study of control samples from healthy donors and cancer patients. The assay was immunoSEQ multiplex PCR, and TCRdb's table has in-frame clones only and misses some. The sample shows some 130,000 clones, around 93% of them seen only once. V was clipped by 3 bases and J by 0 bases; unmatched bases: 8. The CDR3 has 17 residues. Germline CDR1 and CDR2: SGHRS and YFSETQ. This chain links TRBV5-1 with TRBJ2-2; 7 bases line up with TRBD1. The clonotype was recovered from a man aged 50 to 59 with head and neck cancer. The sample was PBMCs. For the CDR3, the DNA is TGCGCCAGCAGCTGGACAGGCGGCTTGACGAACACCGGGGAGCTGTTTTTT. This encodes CASSWTGGLTNTGELFF.